The 32 T cell receptor beta chains below were found in one sample sequenced in a study of immune cell composition in non-small cell lung cancer. The protocol was immunoSEQ multiplex PCR, while the TCRdb copy is restricted to in-frame clones and leaves out a portion. This sample yields 3,500 to 5,000 clones, of which approximately 75% are seen a single time; 8.5% to 10% belongs to the top ten. The normal lung sample lay at least 3 cm, and maximally far, from the tumour. Input material: non-adjacent lung tissue. Source of these receptors: a human donor with non-small cell lung cancer.

This clone showed up just a few times. The chain is built from TRBV15 and TRBJ1-6; D ambiguous. Trimming shortened V by 0 bases and J by 7 bases, and 7 bases separated the two germline ends. The CDR3 consists of 14 residues. Germline V gene lookup returns CDR1 LNHNV and CDR2 YYDKDF (reference sequence). CDR3 bases: TGTGCCACCAGCAGAGAGCTGGCCAATTCACCCCTCCACTTT. Its translation is CATSRELANSPLHF. Full variable domain (rest looked up from reference TRBV15 and TRBJ1-6): DAMVIQNPRYQVTQFGKPVTLSCSQTLNHNVMYWYQQKSSQAPKLLFHYYDKDFNNEADTPDNFQSRRPNTSFCFLDIRSPGLGDTAMYLCATSRELANSPLHFGNGTRLTVT.

This clone was seen a single time. This chain uses TRBV2 with TRBJ2-1; 11 bases are shared with TRBD1. This CDR3 is built from 13 residues. V lost 11 bases to trimming and J lost 4 bases; unmatched junction nucleotides: 4. Germline V gives CDR1 SNHLY, CDR2 FYNNEI. DNA of the CDR3: TGTGCCGGCGGACAGGGGGCTTACAATGAGCAGTTCTTC. The encoded protein is CAGGQGAYNEQFF.

This clone has a single count. The chain carries TRBV27 and TRBJ2-1, with 9 bases that match TRBD2. Looked up from germline, CDR1 is MNHEY and CDR2 is SMNVEV (reference sequence). J lost 7 bases, V lost 1 base, and 5 bases had no gene match. The CDR3 is made up of 15 amino acids. CDR3 amino acids: CASSLYSGGTNEQFF. The CDR3 DNA is TGTGCCAGCAGTTTATACAGCGGGGGGACGAATGAGCAGTTCTTC.

V gene TRBV10-3 combines with J gene TRBJ2-1; 10 nucleotides align to TRBD1. This CDR3 is 17 amino acids long. With V trimmed by 2 bases and J by 7 bases, 11 bases remained unmatched. Per the germline V gene, CDR1 is ENHRY and CDR2 is SYGVKD. The chain's CDR3 is CAISENPGTGVSNEQFF. CDR3 nucleotide sequence: TGTGCCATCAGTGAGAACCCCGGGACAGGGGTGTCTAATGAGCAGTTCTTC.

The rearrangement links TRBV7-2 to TRBJ2-7; maybe TRBD1 (6 bases). The CDR3 length is 12 residues. V was pared by 5 bases and J by 4 bases, with 9 bases between. CDR1 and CDR2 (germline): SGHTA, FQGNSA. CDR3 loop: CASSNTGYEQYF. The DNA of the CDR3 is TGTGCCAGCAGCAATACAGGGTACGAGCAGTACTTC.

The V call is TRBV29-1, the J call TRBJ1-1; no clear D. Trimming took 7 bases from V and 0 from J, leaving 9 bases between them. Germline V gene data show CDR1 as SQVTM and CDR2 as ANQGSEA. The CDR3 is 12 residues long. The CDR3 sequence: CSGAVLNTEAFF. In nucleotides, the CDR3 is TGCAGCGGAGCCGTATTGAACACTGAAGCTTTCTTT. Full variable domain (missing parts from reference TRBV29-1 and TRBJ1-1): SAVISQKPSRDICQRGTSLTIQCQVDSQVTMMFWYRQQPGQSLTLIATANQGSEATYESGFVIDKFPISRPNLTFSTLTVSNMSPEDSSIYLCSGAVLNTEAFFGQGTRLTVV.

The chain uses TRBV4-2 and TRBJ1-3; 8 bases agree with TRBD1. The CDR3 runs to 17 residues. Trimming removed 0 bases from V and 8 bases from J; junction bases left unmatched: 12. CDR1 and CDR2 from the germline V gene are LGHNA and YNFKEQ. In nucleotides, the CDR3 is TGTGCCAGCAGCCAAGACATCATCCGGGACAGGTTTTACACCATATATTTT. Translation: CASSQDIIRDRFYTIYF.

This chain uses TRBV5-5 with TRBJ1-4; possible D gene TRBD1, 5 bases. The CDR3 extends over 14 amino acids. In germline, CDR1 is SGHKS, CDR2 YYEKEE (reference sequence). V was trimmed by 4 bases and J by 8 bases, leaving 15 bases between them. Written as DNA, the CDR3 is TGTGCCAGCAGCCAAGATTGGGGGTACGAAAAACTGTTTTTT. Amino acid sequence: CASSQDWGYEKLFF.

The chain has TRBV11-3 and TRBJ1-1; a possible D gene is TRBD1 (5 bases). CDR1 is SGHNT and CDR2 is YENEEA in the germline V gene. The CDR3 runs 14 residues. V lost 4 bases and J lost 3, with 12 bases in between. The CDR3 region is CASSSLGGDTEAFF. CDR3 coding DNA: TGTGCCAGCAGCTCTCTCGGGGGGGACACTGAAGCTTTCTTT. Full variable domain (rest looked up from reference TRBV11-3 and TRBJ1-1): EAGVVQSPRYKIIEKKQPVAFWCNPISGHNTLYWYLQNLGQGPELLIRYENEEAVDDSQLPKDRFSAERLKGVDSTLKIQPAELGDSAVYLCASSSLGGDTEAFFGQGTRLTVV.

V usage is TRBV29-1 and J usage is TRBJ1-1; TRBD1 is a possible D gene (6 bases). The CDR3 loop spans 13 amino acids. Per germline, CDR1 SQVTM and CDR2 ANQGSEA. V was shortened by 5 bases and J by 4 bases, with 14 bases between the two germline ends. DNA for the CDR3: TGCAGCGTTACTCAGGGGCCGTTCACTGAAGCTTTCTTT. It specifies CSVTQGPFTEAFF.

The chain carries TRBV6-1 and TRBJ2-2, with D possibly being TRBD1 (5 bases). In germline, CDR1 is MNHNS, CDR2 SASEGT. The CDR3 is made up of 14 amino acids. V lost 4 bases to trimming and J lost 3 bases, with 9 bases between them. The CDR3 loop is CASSGQFHTGELFF. The DNA of the CDR3 is TGTGCCAGCAGTGGACAGTTCCACACCGGGGAGCTGTTTTTT.

The chain uses TRBV6-1 and TRBJ2-1; 8 nucleotides line up with TRBD2. The CDR3 consists of 15 residues. Germline CDR1 reads MNHNS; CDR2 reads SASEGT. Trimming cost V 2 bases and J 7 bases; bases outside gene matches: 7. CDR3 in DNA: TGTGCCAGCAGTGAATGGGTAGCGGGGCGGAATGAGCAGTTCTTC. Its protein is CASSEWVAGRNEQFF.

This chain joins TRBV11-3 and TRBJ2-3; possibly TRBD1 for D (6 bases). CDR3 length: 14 residues. V gave up 4 bases and J gave up 8 bases, with 16 bases separating them. Germline CDR1 SGHNT, CDR2 YENEEA. The CDR3 sequence: CASSSVGAMVTQYF. Written as DNA, the CDR3 is TGTGCCAGCAGCTCCGTGGGGGCTATGGTTACGCAGTATTTT.

This clone is categorized as medium-sized (0.01 to 0.1%). V and J are TRBV28 and TRBJ2-2; possibly TRBD2 for D (6 bases). Germline CDR1 is MDHEN and CDR2 is SYDVKM. V was cut by 7 bases and J by 4 bases, with 13 bases left in between. This CDR3 contains 14 residues. CDR3 loop: CASNLGTPTGELFF. The CDR3 nucleotides are TGTGCCAGCAACCTAGGGACTCCCACCGGGGAGCTGTTTTTT. Full variable domain (remainder filled in from reference TRBV28 and TRBJ2-2): DVKVTQSSRYLVKRTGEKVFLECVQDMDHENMFWYRQDPGLGLRLIYFSYDVKMKEKGDIPEGYSVSREKKERFSLILESASTNQTSMYLCASNLGTPTGELFFGEGSRLTVL.

The chain recombines TRBV5-1 with TRBJ2-7; D is undetermined. The CDR3 spans 17 residues. The germline gives CDR1 SGHRS, CDR2 YFSETQ. V dropped 2 bases and J dropped 4 bases, with 22 bases sitting between them. The DNA of the CDR3 is TGCGCCAGCAGCTTTGGGAAACAGAAGGGTAGAGTATACGAGCAGTACTTC. Its protein is CASSFGKQKGRVYEQYF. Looking up the rest from reference TRBV5-1 and TRBJ2-7 gives the full variable domain: KAGVTQTPRYLIKTRGQQVTLSCSPISGHRSVSWYQQTPGQGLQFLFEYFSETQRNKGNFPGRFSGRQFSNSRSEMNVSTLELGDSALYLCASSFGKQKGRVYEQYFGPGTRLTVT.

The rearrangement uses TRBV19 and TRBJ1-1; 7 bases align to TRBD1. This CDR3 is built from 14 residues. V lost 8 bases and J lost 0; bases outside the gene matches: 6. Germline V gene data show CDR1 as LNHDA and CDR2 as SQIVND (reference sequence). CDR3 sequence: CASLQGTLNTEAFF. The CDR3 region has the DNA TGTGCCAGTCTACAGGGGACTTTGAACACTGAAGCTTTCTTT.

The chain links TRBV10-2 to TRBJ2-7; no clear D gene. The CDR3 sequence is 15 residues long. V lost 0 bases to trimming and J lost 3 bases, with 12 bases between them. The V gene's germline CDR1 is WSHSY and CDR2 SAAADI. The CDR3 reads CASSESSGTRYEQYF. In nucleotides, the CDR3 is TGCGCCAGCAGTGAGTCAAGTGGTACCCGCTACGAGCAGTACTTC.

CDR3 coding DNA: TGCGCCAGCAGCCAAGGGGGGGACAGGGGCGCTTCACCCCTCCACTTT. Translated: CASSQGGDRGASPLHF. This chain uses TRBV4-3 with TRBJ1-6; 10 nucleotides align to TRBD1. CDR3 length equals 16 residues. V dropped 1 base and J dropped 9; count of bases not matched to a gene: 6. Germline V lookup: CDR1 LGHNA, CDR2 YSLEER.

The chain couples TRBV7-2 to TRBJ2-7; 8 bases match TRBD2. The CDR3 spans 19 residues. V was pared by 1 base and J by 3 bases, with 17 bases of the junction left unmatched. CDR1 is SGHTA and CDR2 is FQGNSA in the germline V gene. The DNA of the CDR3 is TGTGCCAGCAGCTTAGTCCCGCGGGGGGCAATCTCCTACCTCTACGAGCAGTACTTC. Protein product: CASSLVPRGAISYLYEQYF.

This clone was counted only a few times. The J gene is TRBJ2-5, the V gene TRBV5-1; TRBD1 agrees at 8 bases. The V gene's germline CDR1 is SGHRS and CDR2 YFSETQ. V lost 5 bases and J lost 5; bases outside the gene matches: 8. This CDR3 comprises 14 residues. CDR3 in DNA: TGCGCCAGCAGGACAGGGGCGGGAAGGGAGACCCAGTACTTC. Encoded protein: CASRTGAGRETQYF.

In this sample, this clone turned up a few times. The V call is TRBV6-4, the J call TRBJ1-1; D is undetermined. Germline values: CDR1 MRHNA, CDR2 SNTAGT. V was pared by 6 bases and J by 1 base, with 9 bases between. The CDR3 runs to 13 residues. The chain's CDR3 is CASSGFGNTEAFF. The CDR3 bases are TGTGCCAGCAGCGGTTTCGGGAACACTGAAGCTTTCTTT.

The chain joins TRBV2 to TRBJ1-5; no clear D. The germline V and J ends were trimmed by 9 bases and 3 bases, with 9 bases remaining between them. CDR1 and CDR2 from the germline V gene are SNHLY and FYNNEI. There are 12 residues in the CDR3. CDR3 sequence reads: CASRIFNQPQHF. The CDR3 bases are TGTGCCAGTAGGATCTTCAATCAGCCCCAGCATTTT.

This clone appeared a single time. The J gene is TRBJ2-1, the V gene TRBV19; TRBD1 matches at 9 bases. This CDR3 is built from 15 residues. Germline V lookup: CDR1 LNHDA, CDR2 SQIVND (reference sequence). V shed 7 bases and J 1 base; nucleotides not matched to a gene: 5. The CDR3 spells CASTTDRGSYNEQFF. In nucleotides, the CDR3 is TGTGCCAGTACGACAGACAGGGGGTCCTACAATGAGCAGTTCTTC.

This chain joins TRBV2 and TRBJ2-7; possibly TRBD1 for D (5 bases). This CDR3 has 14 residues. Germline CDR1 is SNHLY and CDR2 is FYNNEI. Trimming removed 2 bases from V and 1 base from J, with 9 bases in between. CDR3 in DNA: TGTGCCAGCAGTGAACAGGGTCTATCCTACGAGCAGTACTTC. Its protein product is CASSEQGLSYEQYF.

This clone was picked up one time. The CDR3 spells CASSLTLQETQYF. The CDR3 bases are TGCGCCAGCAGCTTAACCCTCCAAGAGACCCAGTACTTC. This chain links TRBV5-1 with TRBJ2-5; D not certain. CDR3 size: 13 residues. V was clipped by 2 bases and J by 1 base, with 6 bases between them. Germline CDR1 and CDR2: SGHRS and YFSETQ.

The chain combines TRBV4-2 with TRBJ1-2, with D unclear. V dropped 9 bases and J dropped 3 bases, with 20 bases sitting between them. The length of the CDR3 is 15 residues. Germline-derived CDR1 and CDR2 are LGHNA and YNFKEQ. The DNA for the CDR3 is TGTGCCAGAAGCTTGCGGCCCCGGCCCCACTATGGCTACACCTTC. Encoded protein: CARSLRPRPHYGYTF.

The chain carries TRBV5-3 and TRBJ1-2, with D unclear. TRBV5-3 belongs to the ORF category, with a function that is uncertain. CDR3 size: 14 residues. V lost 3 bases and J 1 base, leaving 10 bases between the germline ends. The CDR3 region is CARSSGSFNYGYTF. The CDR3 bases are TGTGCCAGAAGCTCCGGCAGCTTTAACTATGGCTACACCTTC.

The chain combines TRBV23-1 with TRBJ2-7; 8 positions match TRBD2. TRBV23-1 falls under the ORF class, with uncertain function. Trimming removed 2 bases from V and 2 bases from J; junction bases left unmatched: 11. This CDR3 spans 17 amino acids. The CDR3 sequence: CASSQPVVLAGTYEQYF. CDR3 nucleotides: TGCGCCAGCAGTCAACCGGTTGTCCTAGCGGGTACCTACGAGCAGTACTTC.

The V call is TRBV6-1, the J call TRBJ1-6, with a tentative D call TRBD1 (5 bases). Germline values: CDR1 MNHNS, CDR2 SASEGT. The CDR3 totals 14 residues. The V end was cut by 8 bases, the J end by 6 bases, with 14 bases between. CDR3 in amino acids: CASCPGGRNSPLHF. The CDR3 coding sequence is TGTGCCAGCTGCCCCGGGGGTCGTAATTCACCCCTCCACTTT.

This chain connects TRBV5-8 to TRBJ1-2; D perhaps matches TRBD1 (5 bases). Trimming took 2 bases from V and 8 from J, leaving 19 bases between them. Germline V lookup: CDR1 SGHTS, CDR2 YDEGEE. This CDR3 contains 15 residues. The CDR3 here is CASSLPGNWEKGYTF. DNA of the CDR3: TGTGCCAGCAGCTTACCAGGGAACTGGGAGAAGGGCTACACCTTC.

CDR3 DNA sequence: TGTGCCAGCAGCTTAGACTCCGCTGGGCCAGATACGCAGTATTTT. This encodes CASSLDSAGPDTQYF. The chain is built from TRBV7-2 and TRBJ2-3; no definite D call. V shed 1 base and J shed 4 bases, with 12 bases lying between them. The CDR3 spans 15 residues. Germline loops: CDR1 SGHTA, CDR2 FQGNSA.

The V gene is TRBV11-2, the J gene TRBJ1-1; unclear D gene. The germline CDR1 and CDR2 sequences are SGHAT and FQNNGV. With 8 bases removed from V and 1 base from J, the gap between germline ends came to 14 bases. This CDR3 region has 14 residues. This chain's CDR3 is CASARMTRNTEAFF. DNA of the CDR3: TGTGCCAGCGCGAGAATGACGCGGAACACTGAAGCTTTCTTT.